One TCR beta chain is described in this entry. TCRdb re-called the 5' RACE reads; every CDR3 protein appears as one record, without DNA. This sample's clone table lists roughly 150,000 distinct CDR3 sequences. The data belong to a study of monozygotic twins with inflammatory bowel disease. After skipping T cell sorting, the authors isolated total RNA from whole blood. The sequence came from a human donor with ulcerative colitis or Crohn's disease, or a healthy co-twin of an affected twin (not recorded which). The sequencing input was blood.

The CDR3 region is CASSDRHRAKTQYF. The chain uses TRBV25-1 and TRBJ2-5; TCRdb selects TRBD1, and the lack of DNA leaves this call unchecked. Per the germline V gene, CDR1 is MGHDK and CDR2 is SYGVNS. CDR3 length: 14 amino acids.